This entry lists 27 T cell receptor beta chains sequenced from one sample in a study of blood T cell repertoires in COVID-19. The protocol was immunoSEQ multiplex PCR, while the TCRdb copy is restricted to in-frame clones and leaves out a portion. This sample has 90,000 or so clones, with 70% to 90% found just once. The sample taken for sequencing was peripheral blood. The receptors here all came from a woman aged 55-70 years with COVID-19, enrolled during active disease.

The chain's CDR3 is CASSLNGGPNYGYTF. The CDR3 coding sequence is TGTGCCAGCAGCTTAAATGGGGGCCCGAACTATGGCTACACCTTC. The chain combines TRBV7-2 with TRBJ1-2, with D possibly matching TRBD1 (6 bases). There are 15 residues in the CDR3. V lost 2 bases and J lost 2, with 12 bases in between. From germline, CDR1 is SGHTA and CDR2 FQGNSA.

The chain has TRBV30 and TRBJ1-1; D ambiguous. CDR3 length: 12 amino acids. V lost 5 bases to trimming and J lost 2 bases, with 9 bases between them. The germline gives CDR1 GTSNPN, CDR2 SVGIG (reference sequence). As DNA, the CDR3 is TGTGCCTGGGGGGAGCGAAACACTGAAGCTTTCTTT. Translating it yields CAWGERNTEAFF.

V gene TRBV6-5 combines with J gene TRBJ1-1; weak D call: TRBD1 (5 bases). This CDR3 has 11 residues. Germline lookup yields CDR1 MNHEY and CDR2 SVGAGI. Trimming took off 11 bases at V and 5 bases at J, with 12 bases between the two ends. CDR3 residues: CAVRGGTEAFF. The CDR3 bases are TGTGCCGTACGGGGGGGAACTGAAGCTTTCTTT.

The chain has TRBV19 and TRBJ2-6, with TRBD1 as a possible D gene (6 bases). CDR1 and CDR2 from the germline V gene are LNHDA and SQIVND (reference sequence). CDR3 length equals 14 residues. The ends were cut back, 8 bases at V and 3 bases at J, with 11 bases in the middle. The CDR3 protein is CASEGGGGANVLTF. The CDR3 nucleotides are TGTGCCAGTGAAGGGGGTGGTGGGGCCAACGTCCTGACTTTC.

This clone turned up a few times. This chain joins TRBV4-3 and TRBJ1-2, with TRBD1 matching over 7 bases. CDR3 length: 14 residues. The germline CDR1 and CDR2 sequences are LGHNA and YSLEER. The junction had 9 bases not matched to a gene; V was cut back by 4 bases and J by 7 bases. The CDR3: CASSRGTAGGGYTF. The CDR3 region has the DNA TGCGCCAGCAGCCGAGGGACAGCGGGGGGTGGCTACACCTTC.

The chain uses TRBV7-9 and TRBJ2-5; D gene unclear. Germline CDR1 SEHNR, CDR2 FQNEAQ (reference sequence). V was cut by 1 base and J by 4 bases, with 13 bases left in between. CDR3 length: 15 residues. The CDR3 bases are TGTGCCAGCAGCTTAGGCTGGTTGGTCGGAGAGACCCAGTACTTC. The encoded protein is CASSLGWLVGETQYF.

The chain links TRBV6-2 or TRBV6-3 to TRBJ2-1; TRBD1 might be the D (6 bases). V shed 6 bases and J shed 7 bases, with 13 bases lying between them. Germline assignment: CDR1 MNHEY and CDR2 SVGEGT. The CDR3 sequence is 13 residues long. CDR3 DNA: TGTGCCAGCAGCCCCCAGGGGAGAAATGAGCAGTTCTTC. It translates to CASSPQGRNEQFF.

V and J are TRBV7-8 and TRBJ1-5; D is possibly TRBD1 (5 bases). The ends were cut back, 2 bases at V and 6 bases at J, with 14 bases in the middle. The CDR3 covers 15 residues. CDR1 is SGHVS, CDR2 FQNEAQ, per germline. CDR3 in DNA: TGTGCCAGCAGCTTATTAAGGGGCTCGGCTCAGCCCCAGCATTTT. Translated: CASSLLRGSAQPQHF.

The chain links TRBV28 to TRBJ1-4; TRBD1 might be the D (6 bases). Trimming stripped 1 base from V and 7 bases from J, with 13 bases between. Germline V gene data show CDR1 as MDHEN and CDR2 as SYDVKM. There are 15 residues in the CDR3. CDR3 bases: TGTGCCAGCAGTTTATTGGGCAGGGGAGTTGAAAAACTGTTTTTT. Its protein is CASSLLGRGVEKLFF.

This chain uses TRBV5-4 with TRBJ2-5; possible D gene TRBD2, 5 bases. The CDR3 spans 14 residues. CDR1 and CDR2 from the germline V gene are SGHNT and YYREEE (reference sequence). Deletions cut 0 bases from V and 4 bases from J, with 10 bases between. The CDR3 bases are TGTGCCAGCAGCTTGGGCAGGAGGCTAGAGACCCAGTACTTC. Translation gives CASSLGRRLETQYF. The variable domain in full, completed from reference TRBV5-4 and TRBJ2-5, reads ETGVTQSPTHLIKTRGQQVTLRCSSQSGHNTVSWYQQALGQGPQFIFQYYREEENGRGNFPPRFSGLQFPNYSSELNVNALELDDSALYLCASSLGRRLETQYFGPGTRLLVL.

The rearrangement uses TRBV11-2 and TRBJ2-3, with a weak D call TRBD2 (5 bases). From germline, CDR1 is SGHAT and CDR2 FQNNGV. The CDR3 sequence is 12 residues long. Trimming removed 5 bases at V and 9 bases at J, with 12 bases between. The DNA of the CDR3 is TGTGCCAGCAGCCGACCGGGGTTCACGCAGTATTTT. This sequence encodes CASSRPGFTQYF.

This chain connects TRBV6-6 to TRBJ1-1; unclear D gene. Trimming stripped 7 bases from V and 7 bases from J, with 13 bases between. Germline V CDR1 and CDR2: MNHNY, SVGAGI (reference sequence). The CDR3 is 12 amino acids. The CDR3 nucleotides read TGTGCCAGCACGGCCGCCGGAGGTGAAGCTTTCTTT. Amino acid sequence: CASTAAGGEAFF.

This sequence joins TRBV5-1 and TRBJ2-2, with TRBD2 matching over 10 bases. This CDR3 is 17 amino acids long. The V gene's germline CDR1 is SGHRS and CDR2 YFSETQ. With V trimmed by 0 bases and J by 0 bases, 2 bases remained unmatched. The CDR3: CASSLALAGANTGELFF. The CDR3 bases are TGCGCCAGCAGCTTGGCCCTAGCGGGGGCGAACACCGGGGAGCTGTTTTTT.

This chain connects TRBV19 to TRBJ2-7; possible D gene TRBD1, 5 bases. The CDR3 contains 15 residues. CDR1 and CDR2 from the germline V gene are LNHDA and SQIVND (reference sequence). V was cut by 6 bases and J by 3 bases, with 18 bases left in between. In DNA, the CDR3 is TGTGCCAGTAGGCTTGAACAGGCCCCCGGCTACGAGCAGTACTTC. Translated: CASRLEQAPGYEQYF.

Here the CDR3 DNA reads TGTGCCACCAGCCCCGGGCGGACTAGCGGGTTGGGTGAGCAGTTCTTC. Translating it yields CATSPGRTSGLGEQFF. This chain connects TRBV15 to TRBJ2-1; 11 bases align to TRBD2. The germline gives CDR1 LNHNV, CDR2 YYDKDF (reference sequence). CDR3 size: 16 residues. The V and J ends lost 5 bases and 9 bases, in that order; junction bases with no gene match: 12. Full variable domain (outside the CDR3, taken from reference TRBV15 and TRBJ2-1): DAMVIQNPRYQVTQFGKPVTLSCSQTLNHNVMYWYQQKSSQAPKLLFHYYDKDFNNEADTPDNFQSRRPNTSFCFLDIRSPGLGDTAMYLCATSPGRTSGLGEQFFGPGTRLTVL.

The J gene is TRBJ1-6, the V gene TRBV7-8, with 8 bases that match TRBD1. Germline V gene sequence: CDR1 SGHVS, CDR2 FQNEAQ. Trimming at V came to 5 bases and at J to 0 bases, leaving 6 bases not matched to a gene. The CDR3 spans 17 residues. Here the CDR3 reads CASSPRQGTSYNSPLHF. CDR3 nucleotide sequence: TGTGCCAGCAGCCCGCGACAGGGGACCTCCTATAATTCACCCCTCCACTTT.

CDR3 DNA sequence: TGTGCCAGCAGTTTGAAGGGGGCCGTGACAGATACGCAGTATTTT. It is translated as CASSLKGAVTDTQYF. The chain uses TRBV27 and TRBJ2-3; 7 bases agree with TRBD1. The CDR3 has 15 residues. V shed 3 bases, J shed 3 bases, and the junction held 6 bases outside the gene matches. In germline, CDR1 is MNHEY, CDR2 SMNVEV (reference sequence).

The rearrangement uses TRBV19 and TRBJ1-5; D unclear. CDR1 LNHDA and CDR2 SQIVND come from the germline V gene (reference sequence). Trimming took 7 bases from V and 2 from J, leaving 15 bases between them. The CDR3 has 15 amino acids. The CDR3 reads CASTSLIGGNQPQHF. DNA of the CDR3: TGTGCCAGTACCAGCTTGATCGGGGGCAATCAGCCCCAGCATTTT.

The chain employs TRBV7-3 and TRBJ2-1, with D possibly matching TRBD1 (6 bases). The CDR3 length is 13 residues. V was cut by 5 bases and J by 15 bases, with 20 bases left in between. CDR1 and CDR2 from the germline V gene are SGHTA and FQGTGA. CDR3 amino acids: CASSLDVRGGTFF. CDR3 bases: TGTGCCAGCAGCCTGGACGTCAGGGGTGGAACGTTCTTC.

This clone is a singleton in its sample. CDR3 nucleotide sequence: TGTGCCAGCAGTTACAACAGGGAAAGCCAAGAGACCCAGTACTTC. Translated, it gives CASSYNRESQETQYF. The J gene is TRBJ2-5, the V gene TRBV6-2 or TRBV6-3; TRBD1 is a possible D gene (6 bases). The CDR3 length is 15 residues. V lost 2 bases to trimming and J lost 1 base, with 11 bases between them. Per the germline V gene, CDR1 is MNHEY and CDR2 is SVGEGT.

The chain's CDR3 is CASSLKPGGTEAFF. Written as DNA, the CDR3 is TGCGCCAGCAGCTTAAAGCCAGGGGGTACTGAAGCTTTCTTT. This sequence joins TRBV5-1 and TRBJ1-1; 7 bases are a match to TRBD1. Trimming at V came to 2 bases and at J to 5 bases, leaving 6 bases not matched to a gene. This CDR3 has 14 amino acids. CDR1 and CDR2 from the germline V gene are SGHRS and YFSETQ.

This clone was seen once. The chain carries TRBV11-2 and TRBJ2-7; 7 bases match TRBD2. Germline V gene data show CDR1 as SGHAT and CDR2 as FQNNGV. This CDR3 has 17 residues. After removal of 1 base from V and 3 bases from J, the junction contained 12 bases not matched to a gene. This CDR3 is CASSLAPPARGNYEQYF. CDR3 in DNA: TGTGCCAGCAGCTTAGCCCCCCCCGCGCGGGGGAACTACGAGCAGTACTTC.

The chain is built from TRBV6-5 and TRBJ2-7, with a possible D match to TRBD2 (5 bases). CDR3 size: 14 residues. The V gene's germline CDR1 is MNHEY and CDR2 SVGAGI. V was trimmed by 6 bases and J by 0 bases, leaving 12 bases between them. For the CDR3, the DNA is TGTGCCAGCAGCCCGAGGGTAATCTCCTACGAGCAGTACTTC. Amino acid sequence: CASSPRVISYEQYF.

The chain has TRBV5-1 and TRBJ2-3, with a possible D match to TRBD1 (6 bases). Deletions cut 1 base from V and 1 base from J, with 10 bases between. The length of the CDR3 is 15 residues. Per germline, CDR1 SGHRS and CDR2 YFSETQ. CDR3 region: CASSLIRGGTDTQYF. CDR3 nucleotides: TGCGCCAGCAGCTTGATCAGGGGTGGCACAGATACGCAGTATTTT. Full variable domain (missing parts from reference TRBV5-1 and TRBJ2-3): KAGVTQTPRYLIKTRGQQVTLSCSPISGHRSVSWYQQTPGQGLQFLFEYFSETQRNKGNFPGRFSGRQFSNSRSEMNVSTLELGDSALYLCASSLIRGGTDTQYFGPGTRLTVL.

DNA of the CDR3: TGCAGCGTTGAGTTACTAGCGGGGGTGCCACATGGTACGCAGTATTTT. The encoded protein is CSVELLAGVPHGTQYF. The rearrangement joins TRBV29-1 to TRBJ2-3; 11 nucleotides agree with TRBD2. The CDR3 is 16 residues long. Trimming removed 3 bases from V and 8 bases from J; junction bases left unmatched: 13. CDR1 SQVTM and CDR2 ANQGSEA come from the germline V gene.

The V call is TRBV2, the J call TRBJ1-1; 9 bases map to TRBD1. Germline assignment: CDR1 SNHLY and CDR2 FYNNEI. Trimming took 6 bases from V and 6 from J; bases not matched to a gene: 8. The CDR3 runs to 14 residues. CDR3 amino acids: CASSRQGVVAEAFF. The CDR3 DNA reads as TGTGCCAGCAGCAGACAGGGGGTCGTCGCTGAAGCTTTCTTT.

V and J are TRBV3-1 (or the pseudogene TRBV3-2) and TRBJ1-2; 7 bases line up with TRBD1. In germline, CDR1 is LGHDT, CDR2 YNNKEL (reference sequence). V lost 1 base and J lost 7; bases outside the gene matches: 6. The CDR3 consists of 14 residues. The CDR3 DNA follows: TGTGCCAGCAGCCAAGTTGACAGGGACAGTGGCTACACCTTC. Encoded protein: CASSQVDRDSGYTF.